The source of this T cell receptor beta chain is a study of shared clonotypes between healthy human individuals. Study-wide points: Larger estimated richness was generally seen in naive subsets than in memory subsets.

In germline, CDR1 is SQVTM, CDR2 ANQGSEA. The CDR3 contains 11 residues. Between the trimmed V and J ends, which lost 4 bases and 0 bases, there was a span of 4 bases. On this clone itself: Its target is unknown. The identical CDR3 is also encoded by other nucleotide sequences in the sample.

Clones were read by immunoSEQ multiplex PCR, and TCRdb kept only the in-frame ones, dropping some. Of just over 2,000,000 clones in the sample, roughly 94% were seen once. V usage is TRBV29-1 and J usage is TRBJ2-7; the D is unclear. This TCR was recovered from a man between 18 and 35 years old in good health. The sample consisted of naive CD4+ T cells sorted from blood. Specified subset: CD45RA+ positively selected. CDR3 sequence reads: CSVADSYEQYF. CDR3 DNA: TGCAGCGTTGCGGACTCCTACGAGCAGTACTTC.